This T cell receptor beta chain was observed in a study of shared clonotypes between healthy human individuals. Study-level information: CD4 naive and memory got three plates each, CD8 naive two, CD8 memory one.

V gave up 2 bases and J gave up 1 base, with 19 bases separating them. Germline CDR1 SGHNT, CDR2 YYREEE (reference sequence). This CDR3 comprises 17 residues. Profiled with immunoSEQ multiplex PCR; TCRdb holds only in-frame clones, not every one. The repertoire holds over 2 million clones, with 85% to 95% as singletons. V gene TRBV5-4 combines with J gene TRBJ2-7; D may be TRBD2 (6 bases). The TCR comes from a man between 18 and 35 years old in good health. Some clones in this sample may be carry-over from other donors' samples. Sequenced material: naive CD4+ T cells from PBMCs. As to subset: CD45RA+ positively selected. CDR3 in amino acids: CASSLPRPGTYSYEQYF. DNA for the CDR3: TGTGCCAGCAGCTTACCCCGCCCCGGGACTTATTCCTACGAGCAGTACTTC.